This T cell receptor beta chain was retrieved from a study of T cell changes during pregnancy in multiple sclerosis. The assay was immunoSEQ multiplex PCR, and TCRdb's table has in-frame clones only and misses some. Here the sample spans 25,000 to 30,000 clones, 89% being singletons. Sequenced here: CD4+ T cells from peripheral blood mononuclear cells, sampled in the first trimester of pregnancy. This sequence originates from a female donor in good health, enrolled as a control in a pregnancy study.

CDR3 residues: CASSQEAELNTEAFF. For the CDR3, the DNA is TGCGCCAGCAGCCAAGAGGCAGAACTGAACACTGAAGCTTTCTTT. The chain has TRBV4-1 and TRBJ1-1; D is ambiguous. V lost 0 bases to trimming and J lost 0 bases, with 8 bases between them. CDR3 length equals 15 residues. From germline, CDR1 is MGHRA and CDR2 YSYEKL.